Listed below are T cell receptor beta chains from one sample, sequenced in a study of cytomegalovirus exposure and HLA in healthy donors. The assay was immunoSEQ multiplex PCR, and TCRdb's table has in-frame clones only and misses some. The sample has approximately 70,000 clones, about 67% seen once. The sequencing sample was made of PBMCs. The receptors stem from a man aged 35 to 55 in good health and CMV-seropositive. Each CDR3 is given with its conserved first and last residue. A D gene is named only where the DNA matches it firmly. Some rows mark clone size as missing; the rest say once, few, many or name a class of expanded clone.

>TRBJ2-6|TRBV10-3|NA|NA
CAVSPGAGAGGANVLTF
TGTGCCGTCAGCCCTGGCGCGGGGGCTGGTGGGGCCAACGTCCTGACTTTC
>TRBJ1-5|TRBV4-3|NA|few
CASSQDRVQPQHF
TGCGCCAGCAGCCAAGACAGGGTCCAGCCCCAGCATTTT
>TRBJ1-3|TRBV11-3|NA|NA
CASSLGGPAGNTIYF
TGTGCCAGCAGCTTAGGAGGCCCCGCTGGAAACACCATATATTTT
>TRBJ2-7|TRBV5-1|TRBD1|NA
CASSRRTGGDPYEQYF
TGCGCCAGCAGCAGAAGGACAGGGGGAGATCCTTACGAGCAGTACTTC
>TRBJ2-1|TRBV28|TRBD2|few
CASRPLPGLGRHEQFF
TGTGCCAGCAGGCCCCTTCCGGGACTAGGGAGGCATGAGCAGTTCTTC
>TRBJ2-3|TRBV4-1|NA|NA
CASSQEPTRLDTQYF
TGCGCCAGCAGCCAAGAGCCTACTAGGCTGGATACGCAGTATTTT
>TRBJ1-2|TRBV19|NA|NA
CASSMSRANYGYTF
TGTGCCAGTAGTATGTCTAGAGCTAACTATGGCTACACCTTC
>TRBJ2-2|TRBV29-1|TRBD2|NA
CSVAGLADRAGELFF
TGCAGCGTTGCGGGACTAGCGGACCGCGCCGGGGAGCTGTTTTTT
>TRBJ2-4|TRBV4-1|TRBD2|once
CASSQQEGGSLAKNIQYF
TGCGCCAGCAGCCAACAGGAAGGCGGGAGTCTAGCCAAAAACATTCAGTACTTC
>TRBJ2-3|TRBV11-3|TRBD1|NA
CASSDGQGPDTQYF
TGTGCCAGCAGTGATGGACAGGGTCCAGATACGCAGTATTTT
>TRBJ2-3|TRBV18|TRBD2|once
CASSPSLAGSTDTQYF
TGTGCCAGCTCACCATCTCTAGCGGGGAGCACAGATACGCAGTATTTT
>TRBJ1-1|TRBV19|NA|NA
CASSNLRFNTEAFF
TGTGCCAGTAGTAATCTCAGATTTAACACTGAAGCTTTCTTT
>TRBJ1-1|TRBV2|NA|many
CASSEFGLMNTEAFF
TGTGCCAGCAGTGAATTTGGACTCATGAACACTGAAGCTTTCTTT
>TRBJ1-2|TRBV25-1|NA|NA
CASSELGQNYGYTF
TGTGCCAGCAGTGAATTGGGGCAGAACTATGGCTACACCTTC
>TRBJ1-2|TRBV7-9|TRBD1|NA
CASSPYSGTVNGYTF
TGTGCCAGCAGCCCATATTCCGGGACAGTTAATGGCTACACCTTC
>TRBJ2-2|TRBV4-1|TRBD2|NA
CASSHFSGSTGELFF
TGCGCCAGCAGCCACTTTAGCGGGAGTACCGGGGAGCTGTTTTTT
>TRBJ1-1|TRBV4-1|TRBD1|NA
CASSQDRGTGDTEAFF
TGCGCCAGCAGCCAAGATCGTGGGACAGGGGACACTGAAGCTTTCTTT
>TRBJ1-5|TRBV18|NA|NA
CASSPPGPHGNQPQHF
TGTGCCAGCTCACCACCGGGGCCCCATGGCAATCAGCCCCAGCATTTT
>TRBJ2-6|TRBV7-6|NA|once
CASSPRRTSESGANVLTF
TGTGCCAGCAGCCCCCGAAGGACTTCAGAGTCTGGGGCCAACGTCCTGACTTTC
>TRBJ1-6|TRBV27|NA|few
CASTDRGAGNSPLHF
TGTGCCAGCACCGACCGGGGGGCGGGCAATTCACCCCTCCACTTT
>TRBJ2-1|TRBV29-1|NA|NA
CSVEDQLTYNEQFF
TGCAGCGTTGAAGATCAACTTACCTACAATGAGCAGTTCTTC
>TRBJ2-3|TRBV6-1|NA|NA
CASTPSTDTQYF
TGTGCCAGCACCCCGAGCACAGATACGCAGTATTTT
>TRBJ2-1|TRBV6-1|NA|NA
CASSELGASEQFF
TGTGCCAGCAGTGAACTGGGGGCCAGTGAGCAGTTCTTC
>TRBJ2-5|TRBV30|NA|NA
CAWSVLLGRAGVETQYF
TGTGCCTGGAGTGTATTATTGGGTCGGGCAGGGGTGGAGACCCAGTACTTC
>TRBJ2-5|TRBV5-6|NA|NA
CASSHPKYGATQYF
TGTGCCAGCAGCCACCCTAAGTATGGGGCGACCCAGTACTTC
>TRBJ1-1|TRBV28|NA|NA
CASSLRSGPSRTEAFF
TGTGCCAGCAGTTTAAGGTCAGGGCCATCCCGGACGGAAGCTTTCTTT
>TRBJ1-4|TRBV28|NA|medium-sized
CASSLFGTNEKLFF
TGTGCCAGCAGTTTGTTCGGAACTAATGAAAAACTGTTTTTT
>TRBJ1-3|TRBV19|TRBD1|few
CASFDRGISGNTIYF
TGTGCCAGTTTCGACAGGGGCATCTCTGGAAACACCATATATTTT